This entry is about one TCR beta chain. This CDR3 has 12 amino acids. Trimming removed 1 base from V and 7 bases from J, with 5 bases in between. CDR1 and CDR2 (germline): MDHEN, SYDVKM. The data were obtained in a study of blood T cell repertoires in COVID-19. Study summary: Samples of COVID-19 (acute and convalescent) were obtained from the United States, Italy and Spain. PBMCs, B-cell-depleted T cells, or T cells provided the cDNA or gDNA that made up the material.

Authors' data handling: Reference gene primers were amplified, and this amplification served to estimate nucleated cell counts. TCRdb keeps only in-frame clones here, not all; method: immunoSEQ multiplex PCR. V, J and clone size are those of that table, while D and trimming were read from the DNA. Of approximately 300,000 clones in the sample, about 86% were seen once. Sequencing was performed on peripheral blood. The V call is TRBV28, the J call TRBJ1-5, with D unclear. The clonotype was recovered from a woman between 50 and 59 years old with acute or convalescent COVID-19. CDR3 amino acids: CASSLYQQPQHF. CDR3 DNA sequence: TGTGCCAGCAGTTTATACCAGCAGCCCCAGCATTTT.